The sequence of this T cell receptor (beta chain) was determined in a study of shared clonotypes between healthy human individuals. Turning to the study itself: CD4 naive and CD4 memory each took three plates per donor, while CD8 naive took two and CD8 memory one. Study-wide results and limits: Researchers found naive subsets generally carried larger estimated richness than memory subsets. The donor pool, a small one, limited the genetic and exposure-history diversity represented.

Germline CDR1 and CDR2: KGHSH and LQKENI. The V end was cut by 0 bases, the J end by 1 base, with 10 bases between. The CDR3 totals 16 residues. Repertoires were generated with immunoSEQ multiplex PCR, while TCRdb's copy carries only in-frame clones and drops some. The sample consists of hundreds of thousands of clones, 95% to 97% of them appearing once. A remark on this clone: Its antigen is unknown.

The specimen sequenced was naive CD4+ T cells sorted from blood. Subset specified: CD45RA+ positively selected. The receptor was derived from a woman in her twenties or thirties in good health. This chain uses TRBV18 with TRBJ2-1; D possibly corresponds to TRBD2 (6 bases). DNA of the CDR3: TGTGCCAGCTCACCACCGAGCGGGTTATCCTACAATGAGCAGTTCTTC. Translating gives CASSPPSGLSYNEQFF.